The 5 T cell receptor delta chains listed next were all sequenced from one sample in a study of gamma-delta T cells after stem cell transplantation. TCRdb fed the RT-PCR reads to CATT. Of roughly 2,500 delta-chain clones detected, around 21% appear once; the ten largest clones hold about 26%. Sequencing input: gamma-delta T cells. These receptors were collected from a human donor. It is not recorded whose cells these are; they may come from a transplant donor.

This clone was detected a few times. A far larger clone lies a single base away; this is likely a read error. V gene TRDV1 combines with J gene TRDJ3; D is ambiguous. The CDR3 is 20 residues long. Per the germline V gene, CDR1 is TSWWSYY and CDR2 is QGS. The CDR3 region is CALGESWVPRTPRDTRQTFF. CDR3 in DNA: TGTGCTCTTGGGGAATCTTGGGTTCCCCGTACTCCCCGGGACACCCGACAGACGTTTTTC.

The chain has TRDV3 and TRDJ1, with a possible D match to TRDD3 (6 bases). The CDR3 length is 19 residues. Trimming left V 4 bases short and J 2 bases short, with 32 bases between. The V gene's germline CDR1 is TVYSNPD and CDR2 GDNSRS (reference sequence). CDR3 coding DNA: TGTGCCTCCTTAACCCACCCTTCTACTGGGACCCTGGGGACCGATAAACTCATCTTT. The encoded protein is CASLTHPSTGTLGTDKLIF.

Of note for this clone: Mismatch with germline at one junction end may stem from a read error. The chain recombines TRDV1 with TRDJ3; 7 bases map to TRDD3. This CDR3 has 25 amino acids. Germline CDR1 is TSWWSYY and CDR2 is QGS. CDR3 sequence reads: CAPGRGLRETDDQILGPWDTRQMFF. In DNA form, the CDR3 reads TGTGCTCCTGGGCGAGGCCTTCGCGAAACAGACGACCAAATACTGGGGCCCTGGGACACCCGACAGATGTTTTTC.

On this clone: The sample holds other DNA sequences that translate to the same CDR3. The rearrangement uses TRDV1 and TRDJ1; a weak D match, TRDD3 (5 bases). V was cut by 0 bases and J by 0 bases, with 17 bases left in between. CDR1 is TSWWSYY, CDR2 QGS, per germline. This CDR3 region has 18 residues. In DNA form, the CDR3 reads TGTGCTCTTGGGGAACTGGGTCGGAGGGGACGAGACACCGATAAACTCATCTTT. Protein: CALGELGRRGRDTDKLIF.

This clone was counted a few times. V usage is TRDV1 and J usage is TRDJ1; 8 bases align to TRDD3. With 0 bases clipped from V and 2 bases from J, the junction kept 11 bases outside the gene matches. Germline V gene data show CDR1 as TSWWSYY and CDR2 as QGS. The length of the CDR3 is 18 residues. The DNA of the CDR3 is TGTGCTCTTGGGGAACTGACCTACTCAGACTGGGGGACCGATAAACTCATCTTT. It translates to CALGELTYSDWGTDKLIF.